A selection of T cell receptor beta chains follows, all from one sample in a study of neurological immune-mediated disorders. TCRdb passed the 5' RACE reads through MiXCR, listing each CDR3 protein once. The sample holds about 21,000 distinct CDR3 sequences, about 6% seen once. Source material: CD8+ T cells from blood. These TCRs come from a man aged 18 to 30 in good health. The CDR3 runs from the conserved cysteine through the conserved F or W. D genes are given only for firm matches. Clone size is given for some rows only: seen once, a few or many times, or a class if the clone is expanded.

TRBJ1-1 | TRBV12-3/TRBV12-4 | medium-sized | TRBD1 | CASSSGQGMTEAFF | TGTGCCAGCAGCTCGGGACAGGGGATGACTGAAGCTTTCTTT
TRBJ1-6 | TRBV4-2 | many | TRBD1 | CASSPAEGQGDSYNSPLHF | TGTGCCAGCAGCCCCGCGGAGGGACAGGGGGACTCCTATAATTCACCCCTCCACTTT
TRBJ1-4 | TRBV27 | many | TRBD1 | CASSDRAREKLFF | TGTGCCAGCAGCGACAGGGCCCGGGAAAAACTGTTTTTT
TRBJ1-3 | TRBV5-5 | many | TRBD1 | CASTILGTGGSGNTIYF | TGTGCCAGCACCATACTCGGGACAGGGGGATCTGGAAACACCATATATTTT
TRBJ2-7 | TRBV20-1 | many | NA | CSARYRDKGYEQYF | TGCAGTGCTAGATACCGGGACAAGGGCTACGAGCAGTACTTC
TRBJ2-7 | TRBV5-1 | many | TRBD2 | CASSEYSGTSAINTYEQYF | TGCGCCAGCAGCGAGTACTCCGGGACTAGCGCGATAAACACCTACGAGCAGTACTTC
TRBJ2-4 | TRBV4-2 | many | TRBD2 | CASSQDPPWRSGGTIQYF | TGTGCCAGCAGCCAAGACCCTCCGTGGAGGAGCGGGGGGACCATTCAGTACTTC
TRBJ2-7 | TRBV11-2 | many | TRBD2 | CASSLAPAGLADTYEQYF | TGTGCCAGCAGCTTAGCCCCGGCCGGGCTAGCGGACACATACGAGCAGTACTTC
TRBJ1-2 | TRBV9 | medium-sized | TRBD1 | CASRSTGENGYTF | TGTGCCAGCAGATCCACAGGGGAGAATGGCTACACCTTC
TRBJ2-1 | TRBV27 | many | NA | CASSFFRDPEGAEQFF | TGTGCCAGCAGTTTCTTCCGGGACCCGGAGGGTGCTGAGCAGTTCTTC
TRBJ2-7 | TRBV3-1 | many | NA | CVSSQAGRSSYEQYF | TGTGTCAGCAGCCAAGCGGGCAGGAGCTCCTACGAGCAGTACTTC
TRBJ2-3 | TRBV20-1 | many | NA | CSARDLRDTQYF | TGCAGTGCTAGAGATCTCAGAGATACGCAGTATTTT
TRBJ2-3 | TRBV7-8 | many | NA | CASSKTQGADTQYF | TGTGCCAGCAGCAAGACACAGGGAGCAGATACGCAGTATTTT
TRBJ1-1 | TRBV9 | many | NA | CASSPMNTEAFF | TGTGCCAGCTCTCCCATGAACACTGAAGCTTTCTTT
TRBJ1-1 | TRBV29-1 | many | NA | CSVEEGAAEAFF | TGCAGCGTTGAAGAGGGGGCCGCTGAAGCTTTCTTT
TRBJ2-1 | TRBV6-5 | many | NA | CACAVALSYNEQFF | TGTGCCTGCGCAGTGGCGCTTTCCTACAATGAGCAGTTCTTC
TRBJ2-2 | TRBV29-1 | many | NA | CSVIRNTGELFF | TGCAGCGTCATTAGGAACACCGGGGAGCTGTTTTTT
TRBJ2-7 | TRBV5-1 | many | NA | CASSLRDSYEQYF | TGCGCCAGCAGCTTGCGGGACTCCTACGAGCAGTACTTC
TRBJ2-7 | TRBV21-1 | many | NA | CASSKNRTANYEQYF | TGTGCCAGCAGCAAAAACCGGACGGCGAACTACGAGCAGTACTTC
TRBJ2-7 | TRBV6-2/TRBV6-3 | many | NA | CASSYRETYEQYF | TGTGCCAGCAGTTACAGGGAAACCTACGAGCAGTACTTC
TRBJ1-4 | TRBV5-1 | many | NA | CASSPTYRDEKLFF | TGCGCCAGCAGCCCCACCTACAGGGATGAAAAACTGTTTTTT
TRBJ2-7 | TRBV30 | many | NA | CAWGGQETEQYF | TGTGCCTGGGGGGGTCAGGAGACCGAGCAGTACTTC
TRBJ1-2 | TRBV12-3/TRBV12-4 | many | NA | CASSLGGGYYGYTF | TGTGCCAGCAGTTTGGGGGGAGGCTACTATGGCTACACCTTC
TRBJ2-5 | TRBV3-1 | many | TRBD2 | CASSLRSGLAGQETQYF | TGTGCCAGCAGCCTCCGATCGGGACTAGCGGGGCAAGAGACCCAGTACTTC
TRBJ2-7 | TRBV10-2 | many | NA | CANLIGQSSYEQYF | TGCGCCAACCTCATTGGACAGAGCTCCTACGAGCAGTACTTC
TRBJ2-2 | TRBV5-1 | many | NA | CASSGVWENTGELFF | TGCGCCAGCAGCGGGGTGTGGGAGAACACCGGGGAGCTGTTTTTT
TRBJ2-7 | TRBV10-3 | many | TRBD2 | CAIGGEGNYEQYF | TGTGCCATCGGGGGGGAGGGCAACTACGAGCAGTACTTC
TRBJ1-5 | TRBV9 | NA | NA | CASSAGVSNQPQHF | TGTGCCAGCAGTGCCGGGGTGAGCAATCAGCCCCAGCATTTT
TRBJ1-2 | TRBV6-5 | many | NA | CASSLEQRGVYGYTF | TGTGCCAGCAGCCTCGAACAGCGGGGGGTTTATGGCTACACCTTC
TRBJ2-5 | TRBV4-3 | many | NA | CASSQARGGQETQYF | TGCGCCAGCAGCCAAGCCAGGGGGGGGCAAGAGACCCAGTACTTC
TRBJ2-7 | TRBV5-1 | many | NA | CASRLGPEEQYF | TGCGCCAGCAGGTTGGGGCCTGAGGAGCAGTACTTC
TRBJ2-7 | TRBV27 | many | NA | CASRPQGLIYEQYF | TGTGCCAGCAGACCACAAGGCCTTATCTACGAGCAGTACTTC
TRBJ2-5 | TRBV2 | many | NA | CASRALAQEGLTQYF | TGTGCCAGCAGGGCCTTGGCTCAAGAGGGTTTGACCCAGTACTTC
TRBJ1-5 | TRBV29-1 | many | NA | CSVVQGDRNQPQHF | TGCAGCGTTGTGCAGGGTGACAGGAATCAGCCCCAGCATTTT
TRBJ1-1 | TRBV20-1 | many | NA | CSARPATAWNTEAFF | TGCAGTGCTAGACCAGCGACAGCATGGAACACTGAAGCTTTCTTT
TRBJ1-1 | TRBV12-3/TRBV12-4 | many | NA | CASSSWTGRGTEAFF | TGTGCCAGCAGTTCTTGGACTGGAAGGGGAACTGAAGCTTTCTTT
TRBJ2-2 | TRBV7-9 | many | TRBD1 | CASTTGDRILNTGELFF | TGTGCCAGCACCACGGGGGACAGGATCCTCAACACCGGGGAGCTGTTTTTT
TRBJ2-6 | TRBV11-2 | many | NA | CASSFGGPNVLTF | TGTGCCAGCAGCTTTGGGGGTCCCAACGTCCTGACTTTC
TRBJ1-1 | TRBV5-1 | many | NA | CASSLTGGTEAFF | TGCGCCAGCAGCTTGACCGGGGGCACTGAAGCTTTCTTT
TRBJ2-2 | TRBV5-5 | many | NA | CASTLGGELFF | TGTGCCAGCACACTGGGGGGGGAGCTGTTTTTT
TRBJ2-3 | TRBV10-1 | NA | NA | CASSDRSTDTQYF | TGCGCCAGTTCGGACAGAAGCACAGATACGCAGTATTTT
TRBJ2-1 | TRBV20-1 | many | NA | CSARVFSGLYNEQFF | TGCAGTGCTAGAGTATTTAGCGGCCTTTACAATGAGCAGTTCTTC
TRBJ2-3 | TRBV11-2 | NA | NA | CASSSPTQEPTDTQYF | TGTGCCAGCAGCTCACCAACTCAGGAGCCCACAGATACGCAGTATTTT
TRBJ2-1 | TRBV6-5 | many | TRBD2 | CASSYSRLARYNEQFF | TGTGCCAGCAGTTACTCGAGACTAGCTAGGTACAATGAGCAGTTCTTC
TRBJ1-1 | TRBV25-1 | many | NA | CASSFSSEAFF | TGTGCCAGCAGTTTCTCCTCCGAAGCTTTCTTT
TRBJ1-2 | TRBV12-3/TRBV12-4 | many | TRBD1 | CASTEGALYGYTF | TGTGCCAGCACCGAGGGGGCTCTATATGGCTACACCTTC
TRBJ2-7 | TRBV7-2 | many | TRBD2 | CASSWAGGTSYEQYF | TGTGCCAGCAGTTGGGCCGGGGGGACCTCCTACGAGCAGTACTTC
TRBJ1-2 | TRBV12-3/TRBV12-4 | many | TRBD1 | CASSWTGRGGYTF | TGTGCCAGCAGTTGGACAGGAAGGGGTGGCTACACCTTC
TRBJ2-1 | TRBV20-1 | many | TRBD2 | CSARVSLTSGYYNEQFF | TGCAGTGCTAGAGTGTCCCTAACTAGCGGATACTACAATGAGCAGTTCTTC